The 5 T cell receptor beta chains reported below all come from one sample, sequenced in a study of CD8 T cells in ankylosing spondylitis. TCRdb re-called the 5' RACE reads through MiXCR, storing one row per CDR3 protein. The table records about 130,000 distinct CDR3 sequences, 9.3% of them present only once. Input material: blood, either unsorted or a sorted T cell fraction (not recorded which). These receptors were obtained from a male donor with ankylosing spondylitis or in good health (not recorded which).

The chain has TRBV27 and TRBJ2-3; 11 nucleotides match TRBD2. Germline V lookup: CDR1 MNHEY, CDR2 SMNVEV (reference sequence). The trim removed 6 bases at V and 5 bases at J, leaving 13 bases unmatched. This CDR3 has 17 residues. This chain's CDR3 is CASRLRALAGGRDTQYF. The CDR3 DNA reads as TGTGCCAGCAGACTACGGGCGTTAGCGGGAGGGAGAGATACGCAGTATTTT.

This clonotype was seen many times. The chain recombines TRBV5-1 with TRBJ2-3; 8 bases are a match to TRBD2. This CDR3 contains 13 residues. CDR1 and CDR2 (germline): SGHRS, YFSETQ. V shed 1 base and J 6 bases; nucleotides not matched to a gene: 1. The CDR3 is CASSLRLADTQYF. Written as DNA, the CDR3 is TGCGCCAGCAGCTTGCGACTAGCGGATACGCAGTATTTT.

The chain recombines TRBV7-6 with TRBJ2-1; 12 bases line up with TRBD2. Germline CDR1 SGHVS, CDR2 FNYEAQ. The CDR3 contains 19 residues. V gave up 4 bases and J gave up 4 bases; unmatched junction bases: 14. The CDR3 region has the DNA TGTGCCAGCAGCTCCATCGTGGGGCTAGCGGGAGGGGATTACAATGAGCAGTTCTTC. Translation: CASSSIVGLAGGDYNEQFF.

There are a few counts of this clonotype. This chain joins TRBV5-6 and TRBJ2-1; TRBD1 matches 9 bases. The V and J ends lost 0 bases and 13 bases, in that order; junction bases with no gene match: 17. CDR1 and CDR2 (germline): SGHDT, YYEEEE. The CDR3 extends over 17 amino acids. CDR3 sequence reads: CASSLEGRRDRVWIQFF. DNA for the CDR3: TGTGCCAGCAGCTTGGAGGGGAGGAGGGACAGGGTTTGGATTCAGTTCTTC.

CDR3 nucleotide sequence: TGCGCCAGCAGCCGCGGACAGGGTGGACCTGAAGCTTTCTTT. Protein: CASSRGQGGPEAFF. The gene calls are TRBV4-1 and TRBJ1-1, with 8 bases matching TRBD1. Looked up from germline, CDR1 is MGHRA and CDR2 is YSYEKL. With 4 bases clipped from V and 6 bases from J, the junction kept 7 bases outside the gene matches. The CDR3 has 14 amino acids.